Included here is one T cell receptor beta chain sequence, with context. The data were produced by immunoSEQ multiplex PCR, yet TCRdb's version contains in-frame clones alone and is incomplete. The sample yields more than 150,000 clones, 90% to 95% seen once. This specimen belongs to a study of control samples from healthy donors and cancer patients. The length of the CDR3 is 15 residues. Germline V gene data show CDR1 as SGDLS and CDR2 as YYNGEE. V gave up 0 bases and J gave up 1 base, with 7 bases separating them. The genes are TRBV9 and TRBJ2-2; D uncertain. Sample: blood. This receptor was obtained from a woman in her twenties or thirties in good health. CDR3 region: CASSVARQNTGELFF. DNA for the CDR3: TGTGCCAGCAGCGTAGCTAGGCAGAACACCGGGGAGCTGTTTTTT.